These 32 T cell receptor beta chains came from one sample sequenced in a study of CD8 T cells in ankylosing spondylitis. Study-wide points: Within ankylosing spondylitis blood, a TCR beta motif made up of under 10 highly homologous variants appeared to be characteristic.

These receptors' antigens are unknown. MiXCR, run by TCRdb on the 5' RACE reads, gives a single entry per CDR3 protein. Of around 220,000 distinct CDR3 sequences in the sample, around 16% are singletons; the top ten hold approximately 40%. Sequenced: blood, either unsorted or a sorted T cell fraction (not recorded which). The receptors shown here come from a male donor with ankylosing spondylitis.

The chain couples TRBV28 to TRBJ2-1; 8 nucleotides match TRBD2. There are 12 residues in the CDR3. CDR1 and CDR2 (germline): MDHEN, SYDVKM. The trim removed 6 bases at V and 9 bases at J, leaving 4 bases unmatched. CDR3 sequence (DNA): TGTGCCAGCAGAGGGGCGGGGGGTGAGCAGTTCTTC. Its translation: CASRGAGGEQFF. The variable domain in full, with the rest retrieved from reference TRBV28 and TRBJ2-1, is DVKVTQSSRYLVKRTGEKVFLECVQDMDHENMFWYRQDPGLGLRLIYFSYDVKMKEKGDIPEGYSVSREKKERFSLILESASTNQTSMYLCASRGAGGEQFFGPGTRLTVL.

This chain uses TRBV14 with TRBJ2-3, with D perhaps matching TRBD1 (6 bases). V lost 2 bases, J lost 2 bases, and 11 bases lay in between. The CDR3 has 15 residues. CDR1 is SGHDN, CDR2 FVKESK, per germline. Here the CDR3 reads CASSQTGPYTDTQYF. The CDR3 DNA sequence: TGTGCCAGCAGCCAAACAGGGCCATACACAGATACGCAGTATTTT.

Only a few counts were recorded for this clonotype. The genes are TRBV6-1 and TRBJ1-1; a possible D gene is TRBD1 (5 bases). Trimming pared 6 bases from V and 0 bases from J, leaving 17 bases between. Germline CDR1 reads MNHNS; CDR2 reads SASEGT. The CDR3 runs 16 residues. The CDR3 DNA reads TGTGCCAGCAGCCCCTTCACCGCGACAGTGAACACTGAAGCTTTCTTT. This encodes CASSPFTATVNTEAFF.

This clonotype was recorded at least ten times. The genes are TRBV16 and TRBJ2-1, with no clear D. The V gene's germline CDR1 is KGHSY and CDR2 FQNENV. The CDR3 is made up of 15 amino acids. Trimming took off 2 bases at V and 4 bases at J, with 12 bases between the two ends. CDR3 sequence: CASSQDSNLYNEQFF. The CDR3 DNA reads TGTGCCAGCAGCCAAGATTCGAACCTTTACAATGAGCAGTTCTTC.

The rearrangement joins TRBV6-5 to TRBJ2-7; D gene uncertain. The V and J ends lost 0 bases and 3 bases respectively, with 12 bases between them. The CDR3 runs 15 residues. Germline values: CDR1 MNHEY, CDR2 SVGAGI. Written as DNA, the CDR3 is TGTGCCAGCAGTTACTCGTGGACCCCCGACTACGAGCAGTACTTC. This gives the protein CASSYSWTPDYEQYF.

This clonotype was seen more than once but under ten times. V usage is TRBV4-1 and J usage is TRBJ2-1; D ambiguous. Trimming took 2 bases from V and 6 from J, leaving 8 bases between them. The CDR3 spans 13 residues. Germline V gives CDR1 MGHRA, CDR2 YSYEKL. CDR3 amino acids: CASSQFVSNEQFF. CDR3 nucleotide sequence: TGCGCCAGCAGCCAATTTGTTTCCAATGAGCAGTTCTTC.

This clonotype was seen ten or more times. This rearrangement joins TRBV28 to TRBJ1-1, with TRBD1 identical over 7 bases. Germline V gives CDR1 MDHEN, CDR2 SYDVKM. V trimming: 2 bases; J trimming: 4 bases; junction bases outside the gene matches: 4. The CDR3 is 14 amino acids. CDR3 residues: CASSLTGTVTEAFF. The CDR3 nucleotides read TGTGCCAGCAGTTTAACGGGGACAGTCACTGAAGCTTTCTTT.

The sample holds a few counts of this clonotype. The chain employs TRBV29-1 and TRBJ2-2, with a possible D match to TRBD2 (6 bases). Germline CDR1 SQVTM, CDR2 ANQGSEA. The ends were cut back, 7 bases at V and 0 bases at J, with 12 bases in the middle. The CDR3 is 14 residues long. Here the CDR3 DNA reads TGCAGCGGGTTAGCGGATCCGAACACCGGGGAGCTGTTTTTT. It encodes CSGLADPNTGELFF.

This clonotype was counted at least ten times. The chain combines TRBV12-3 or TRBV12-4 with TRBJ1-3, with TRBD1 identical over 9 bases. V trimming: 6 bases; J trimming: 3 bases; junction bases outside the gene matches: 9. The CDR3 spans 16 residues. DNA of the CDR3: TGTGCCAGCAGCCGACCCGGGACAGGGATTGGAAACACCATATATTTT. Translating it yields CASSRPGTGIGNTIYF.

The V gene is TRBV5-1, the J gene TRBJ1-5, with a weak D call TRBD1 (6 bases). CDR1 is SGHRS and CDR2 is YFSETQ in the germline V gene. The V gene lost 4 bases and the J gene lost 8 bases, with 19 bases spanning the gap. The CDR3 consists of 15 residues. The CDR3: CASSPRPGTPKPQHF. The CDR3 DNA follows: TGCGCCAGCAGCCCCCGTCCCGGGACACCCAAGCCCCAGCATTTT.

This clonotype showed up many times. The CDR3: CASSPAPGTSARLRSYNEQFF. DNA for the CDR3: TGTGCCAGCAGTCCAGCTCCCGGGACTAGCGCCCGCCTCCGCTCCTACAATGAGCAGTTCTTC. The chain uses TRBV28 and TRBJ2-1; the match to TRBD2 covers 10 bases. J lost 0 bases, V lost 5 bases, and 19 bases had no gene match. This CDR3 contains 21 residues. Germline V CDR1 and CDR2: MDHEN, SYDVKM. Full variable domain (rest looked up from reference TRBV28 and TRBJ2-1): DVKVTQSSRYLVKRTGEKVFLECVQDMDHENMFWYRQDPGLGLRLIYFSYDVKMKEKGDIPEGYSVSREKKERFSLILESASTNQTSMYLCASSPAPGTSARLRSYNEQFFGPGTRLTVL.

This chain links TRBV5-6 with TRBJ2-1; D uncertain. The CDR3 is 15 amino acids. Germline loops: CDR1 SGHDT, CDR2 YYEEEE. V shed 0 bases and J shed 1 base, with 8 bases lying between them. CDR3 coding DNA: TGTGCCAGCAGCTTGGCCAGTTGGTCCTACAATGAGCAGTTCTTC. It codes for CASSLASWSYNEQFF.

V is TRBV9 and J is TRBJ2-1; 8 nucleotides line up with TRBD2. V lost 3 bases and J lost 4; bases outside the gene matches: 6. The CDR3 has 15 amino acids. Germline CDR1 is SGDLS and CDR2 is YYNGEE. The CDR3, as DNA: TGTGCCAGCAGCGCAAGCGGGGGAGATTACAATGAGCAGTTCTTC. Amino acids: CASSASGGDYNEQFF.

This clonotype turned up a few times. The rearrangement links TRBV12-3 or TRBV12-4 to TRBJ1-1; the D is unclear. The CDR3 is 11 amino acids. Deletions cut 8 bases from V and 12 bases from J, with 16 bases between. The chain's CDR3 is CASGPGVGSFF. The CDR3 DNA follows: TGTGCCAGCGGGCCTGGGGTAGGTTCTTTCTTT.

The DNA of the CDR3 is TGCGCCAGCAGCTTTCATGGGGACACCCTCACCGGGGAGCTGTTTTTT. Protein: CASSFHGDTLTGELFF. The V and J genes are TRBV5-1 and TRBJ2-2; D possibly corresponds to TRBD1 (6 bases). Trimming left V 2 bases short and J 4 bases short, with 15 bases between. The CDR3 totals 16 residues. The V gene's germline CDR1 is SGHRS and CDR2 YFSETQ.

A note on this clonotype: A read error may be the cause here, since a much bigger clone is one base away. The chain links TRBV7-3 to TRBJ2-1, with 12 bases that match TRBD2. The CDR3 covers 16 residues. The germline gives CDR1 SGHTA, CDR2 FQGTGA. With V trimmed by 5 bases and J by 0 bases, 2 bases remained unmatched. The CDR3 is CASSATSGSSYNEQFF. The CDR3 bases are TGTGCCAGCAGCGCGACTAGCGGGAGCTCCTACAATGAGCAGTTCTTC.

The chain has TRBV27 and TRBJ2-7; D remains unclear. Trimming removed 2 bases from V and 5 bases from J, with 13 bases in between. The length of the CDR3 is 14 residues. Per the germline V gene, CDR1 is MNHEY and CDR2 is SMNVEV (reference sequence). The CDR3 region has the DNA TGTGCCAGCAGTTTAGACGGGCCGAGGAACGAGCAGTACTTC. Protein sequence: CASSLDGPRNEQYF.

The table lists this clonotype with a few counts. The V gene is TRBV5-6, the J gene TRBJ2-7; D remains unclear. Trimming left V 5 bases short and J 3 bases short, with 12 bases between. CDR1 is SGHDT and CDR2 is YYEEEE in the germline V gene. This CDR3 comprises 13 residues. CDR3 in DNA: TGTGCCAGCAGTTACACGTTAAGCTACGAGCAGTACTTC. As protein: CASSYTLSYEQYF.

V and J are TRBV12-3 or TRBV12-4 and TRBJ1-2; D is ambiguous. V was pared by 0 bases and J by 5 bases, with 10 bases between. The CDR3 sequence is 14 residues long. The CDR3 nucleotides are TGTGCCAGCAGTTTAGCGCCGGGCCAGTATGGCTACACCTTC. Translated: CASSLAPGQYGYTF.

This clonotype showed up just a few times. The chain recombines TRBV4-3 with TRBJ2-7; D is unclear. Trimming left V 0 bases short and J 4 bases short, with 13 bases between. The CDR3 covers 15 residues. Looked up from germline, CDR1 is LGHNA and CDR2 is YSLEER. CDR3 sequence (DNA): TGCGCCAGCAGCCAAGATCGCCAGGTCTCGTACGAGCAGTACTTC. It yields the protein CASSQDRQVSYEQYF.

The chain couples TRBV5-6 to TRBJ2-3, with D perhaps TRBD1 (6 bases). This CDR3 region has 15 residues. V was shortened by 4 bases and J by 4 bases, with 16 bases between the two germline ends. Looked up from germline, CDR1 is SGHDT and CDR2 is YYEEEE. The CDR3 coding sequence is TGTGCCAGCAGCCTAGGGAACAGGGAAGCAGATACGCAGTATTTT. This encodes CASSLGNREADTQYF.

This clonotype was observed many times. The CDR3 here is CASSLVGGGNEQFF. In DNA, the CDR3 is TGTGCCAGCAGCTTAGTTGGGGGTGGCAATGAGCAGTTCTTC. The chain carries TRBV11-1 and TRBJ2-1; D is perhaps TRBD1 or TRBD2 (5 bases each). Looked up from germline, CDR1 is SGHAT and CDR2 is FQDESV (reference sequence). The CDR3 contains 14 residues. V lost 1 base and J lost 6, with 10 bases in between.

This clonotype was detected only a few times. V and J are TRBV20-1 and TRBJ2-1; D possibly uses TRBD1 or TRBD2 (5 bases each). This CDR3 has 15 amino acids. Germline CDR1 and CDR2: DFQATT and SNEGSKA (reference sequence). V was pared by 6 bases and J by 0 bases, with 15 bases between. The CDR3 DNA reads as TGCAGTGCCGAGGGGTCCATCGACTCCTACAATGAGCAGTTCTTC. Translation gives CSAEGSIDSYNEQFF.

The sample holds many counts of this clonotype. The chain recombines TRBV12-3 or TRBV12-4 with TRBJ1-1; D gene uncertain. The CDR3 extends over 14 amino acids. V gave up 8 bases and J gave up 8 bases, with 21 bases separating them. This CDR3 reads CASSSWPSNMEAFF. As DNA, the CDR3 is TGTGCCAGCTCATCCTGGCCCTCAAATATGGAAGCTTTCTTT.

The table lists this clonotype with many counts. J is TRBJ2-1 and V is TRBV6-2 or TRBV6-3, with TRBD2 matching over 12 bases. With V trimmed by 6 bases and J by 7 bases, 7 bases remained unmatched. The CDR3 sequence is 15 residues long. Germline V CDR1 and CDR2: MNHEY, SVGEGT. The CDR3 region has the DNA TGTGCCAGCAGCCCGGAGGGGACTAGCGGGAATGAGCAGTTCTTC. Protein product: CASSPEGTSGNEQFF.

The chain couples TRBV6-5 to TRBJ2-2; 7 bases are shared with TRBD2. In germline, CDR1 is MNHEY, CDR2 SVGAGI. The CDR3 spans 17 residues. V lost 4 bases to trimming and J lost 8 bases; unmatched junction nucleotides: 16. CDR3 nucleotide sequence: TGTGCCAGCAGTTCCGTCGGGCTAGCGGTCTCTTATGGGGAGCTGTTTTTT. Protein sequence: CASSSVGLAVSYGELFF.

This clonotype was observed a few times. The chain is built from TRBV10-3 and TRBJ2-7, with 10 nucleotides matching TRBD1. This CDR3 comprises 14 residues. V gave up 5 bases and J gave up 7 bases; unmatched junction bases: 8. The V gene's germline CDR1 is ENHRY and CDR2 SYGVKD. The CDR3 spells CAISTGTGAGEQYF. Here the CDR3 DNA reads TGTGCCATCAGTACCGGGACAGGGGCAGGGGAGCAGTACTTC.

This clonotype was found a few times. This chain uses TRBV20-1 with TRBJ2-1; D may be TRBD1 (6 bases). The V and J ends lost 0 bases and 6 bases respectively, with 12 bases between them. This CDR3 spans 14 amino acids. The germline V gene has CDR1 DFQATT and CDR2 SNEGSKA (reference sequence). DNA of the CDR3: TGCAGTGCTAGAGACTTGACAGGTCTCAATGAGCAGTTCTTC. It codes for CSARDLTGLNEQFF.

In this sample, this clonotype turned up a few times. The rearrangement uses TRBV4-3 and TRBJ1-1; 7 bases are shared with TRBD1. CDR1 is LGHNA and CDR2 is YSLEER in the germline V gene. V lost 0 bases and J lost 4; bases outside the gene matches: 5. The CDR3 spans 15 residues. The DNA for the CDR3 is TGCGCCAGCAGCCAAGATCAGGGGGGTGGCACTGAAGCTTTCTTT. This gives the protein CASSQDQGGGTEAFF.

In this sample, this clonotype turned up a few times. V usage is TRBV7-9 and J usage is TRBJ2-1; D is undetermined. Per the germline V gene, CDR1 is SEHNR and CDR2 is FQNEAQ (reference sequence). The germline V and J ends were trimmed by 1 base and 8 bases, with 9 bases remaining between them. The CDR3 runs 13 residues. CDR3 DNA: TGTGCCAGCAGCTTAGAAGTTTTCGATGAGCAGTTCTTC. Translating gives CASSLEVFDEQFF.

The chain carries TRBV9 and TRBJ1-1; D perhaps matches TRBD1 (6 bases). Deletions cut 4 bases from V and 4 bases from J, with 14 bases between. CDR1 and CDR2 from the germline V gene are SGDLS and YYNGEE. The CDR3 has 14 amino acids. CDR3 region: CASSPQGMGTEAFF. CDR3 nucleotides: TGTGCCAGCAGCCCGCAGGGGATGGGCACTGAAGCTTTCTTT. The variable domain in full, with the rest retrieved from reference TRBV9 and TRBJ1-1, is DSGVTQTPKHLITATGQRVTLRCSPRSGDLSVYWYQQSLDQGLQFLIQYYNGEERAKGNILERFSAQQFPDLHSELNLSSLELGDSALYFCASSPQGMGTEAFFGQGTRLTVV.

The V and J genes are TRBV7-3 and TRBJ1-2; D is perhaps TRBD1 (5 bases). Germline CDR1 is SGHTA and CDR2 is FQGTGA. Trimming removed 0 bases from V and 4 bases from J, with 15 bases in between. The CDR3 is made up of 16 amino acids. The CDR3 nucleotides are TGTGCCAGCAGCTTAACCCCCGGGGGGTCGCCCTATGGCTACACCTTC. Translated, it gives CASSLTPGGSPYGYTF.